The T cell receptor (beta chain) described here comes from a study of blood T cell repertoires in COVID-19 (TCRdb year 2020). With respect to the entire study: Samples covering the acute and convalescent phases of COVID-19 were provided by collaborators in the United States, Italy and Spain. Subjects who had been exposed to COVID-19, were actively infected with it, or had recovered from it provided the deeply sampled blood TCRbeta repertoires that made up the dataset. Sample metadata almost always included a de-identified subject ID, COVID-19 status, age in years and sex. HLA class I and class II types, where available, came from metadata supplied by the sample provider rather than from assay-based typing. The material from the prospective study consisted of cDNA or gDNA derived from T cells, B-cell-depleted T cells, or PBMCs. The samples were drawn from the first 160 participants of the ongoing ImmuneRACE study and from over 950 subjects provided by 6 global collaborators. A freely available public database, intended as a resource for researchers studying the immune response to SARS-CoV-2, is where the repertoires were released.

TCRbeta CDR3 regions were amplified from genomic DNA by means of the immunoSEQ Assay, a bias-controlled multiplex PCR. The study's own analysis went as follows. The number of nucleated cells in each sample was estimated by amplification of reference gene primers within the assay. To quantify the absolute abundance of each unique TCRbeta CDR3 rearrangement, sequence reads were collapsed and filtered. For each sample, productive Simpson clonality was calculated as the square root of Simpson's diversity index over productive rearrangements. TCRdb stores this immuneACCESS table with in-frame sequences only. Part of the clones is absent; in the studies checked, under half of the shortfall reflects unresolved V genes, and no reason is known for the rest. The DNA gave D and trimming, while V, J and clone size come from that table. A total of about 320,000 clones appear in this sample, over 90% of them only once. Almost 4% of the sample rests with the top ten.

The CDR3 numbers 16 residues from cysteine through phenylalanine. Only the CDR3 DNA stays, 48 bases, in frame from base 1. From V the trimming removes 5 bases and from J it removes 1 base, while the gene matches leave 8 bases of the junction unaccounted for. The germline V gene (reference sequence) sets CDR1 to SEHNR and CDR2 to FQNEAQ. Points on this clone: Its antigen is unknown. No base-level quality is on record; no much larger clone is a single base apart.

General findings and caveats noted by the study authors: The quantity of clinical and demographic metadata differed by source and by participant and was supplied without curation.

Participants in the prospective study were aged about 18 to 100 years, lived in about two dozen United States geographic areas, and enrolled through a virtual design. In the prospective study, participants were assigned to cohorts based on the clinical history participants reported in a screening survey and a study questionnaire. Exposed participants had been in contact, within 2 weeks of entering the study, with a person who had a PCR-confirmed or clinician-diagnosed case of COVID-19. Mobile phlebotomists in the prospective study collected whole blood, serum and a nasopharyngeal or oropharyngeal swab from every participant. Participants in the prospective study had the option to provide additional blood draws and questionnaires over a roughly 2-month period. Prospective study blood samples were shipped either frozen or at room temperature before DNA extraction.

The source material was PBMCs or T cells enriched from blood (not recorded which). The V gene is TRBV7-9 and the J gene is TRBJ2-3; the junction holds 8 bases that match TRBD1. This receptor was obtained from a woman in her 30s who had been exposed to COVID-19. The nucleotide sequence reads TGTGCCAGCAGCGCCGACAGGGGATGGGGCACAGATACGCAGTATTTT. Translated, this gives CASSADRGWGTDTQYF.